This TCR beta chain comes out of a study of tumor-infiltrating lymphocytes in primary liver carcinoma. Points from the study as a whole: Presence in all five tumor regions was observed for only about 7.5-24% of top clones.

Germline-derived CDR1 and CDR2 are SQVTM and ANQGSEA. CDR3 size: 15 residues. Co-extraction yielded RNA and DNA from approximately 22-30 mg of unsorted bulk tissue. By surgical resection, the patients were treated for their primary liver carcinoma. Every patient had chronic HBV infection and was treatment-naive. Without exception, tumor samples held over 90% viable tumor cells. About this clonotype: The target antigen is unknown. Relative to the germline gene, one junction end is altered; a read error may explain this.

Researchers generated TCR beta cDNA from about 460 ng of total RNA, relying on a constant-region primer. Three nested multiplex PCR rounds, a slightly modified ARM-PCR method, built the TCR beta libraries. The first two PCR rounds used TRBV1-TRBV30 forward primers with a C-beta reverse primer, roughly 10 cycles each. TCRdb itself ran the multiplex PCR reads through MiXCR, one entry per CDR3 protein. The sample records some 110,000 distinct CDR3 sequences, roughly four fifths being singletons. J is TRBJ1-2 and V is TRBV29-1; no firm D call. This receptor was taken from a man in his forties with primary liver carcinoma and hepatitis B virus infection. Sample: liver tumor tissue from sampling region 3. Subset: tumor region T3, left-lateral pole. The CDR3 nucleotides are TGCAGCGTTATGAGTACGGGGAAGAGGAACTATGACTACACCTTC. Its protein product is CSVMSTGKRNYDYTF.